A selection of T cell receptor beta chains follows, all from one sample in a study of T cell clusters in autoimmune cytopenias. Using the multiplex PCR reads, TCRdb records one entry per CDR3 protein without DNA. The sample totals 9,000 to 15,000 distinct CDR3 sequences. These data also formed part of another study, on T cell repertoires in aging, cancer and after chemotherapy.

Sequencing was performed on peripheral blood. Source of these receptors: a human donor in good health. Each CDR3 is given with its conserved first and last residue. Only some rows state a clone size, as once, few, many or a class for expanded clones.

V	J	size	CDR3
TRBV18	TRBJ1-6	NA	CASSPGADNSPLHF
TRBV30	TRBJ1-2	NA	CADRGAYYGYTF
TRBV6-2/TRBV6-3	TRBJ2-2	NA	CASRDRSTGELFF
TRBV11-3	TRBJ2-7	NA	CASSLPDKSEQYF
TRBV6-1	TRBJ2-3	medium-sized	CASLDRRTDTQYF
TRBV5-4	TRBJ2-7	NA	CASSLMRDRDYEQYF
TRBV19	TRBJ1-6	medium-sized	CASSSPLGQSSYNSPLHF
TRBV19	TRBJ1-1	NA	CASRILNEAFF
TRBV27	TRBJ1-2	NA	CASSLRQGEGGYTF
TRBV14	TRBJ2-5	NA	CASSYTEQETQYF
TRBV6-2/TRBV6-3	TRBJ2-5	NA	CASSYVRQETQYF
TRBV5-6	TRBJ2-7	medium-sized	CASSPWSVGGFPYEQYF
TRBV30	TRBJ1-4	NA	CAWSRSRNEKLFF
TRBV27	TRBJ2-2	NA	CASSWGAGSGELFF
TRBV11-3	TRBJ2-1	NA	CASSSRGGNSYNEQFF
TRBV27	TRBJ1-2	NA	CASSPLDRVGNYGYTF
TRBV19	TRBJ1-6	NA	CASRPGEGSPLHF
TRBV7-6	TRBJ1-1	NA	CASSLNADNTEAFF